Below, 32 T cell receptor beta chains from the same sample are listed, as sequenced in a study of T cell responses to AZD1222 COVID-19 vaccine. Only in-frame clones appear in the TCRdb table, and some are missing; sequencing was by immunoSEQ multiplex PCR. The sample consists of some 150,000 clones, 91% of them appearing once. The sequencing here drew on peripheral blood, taken on day 0 of AZD1222 vaccination. These receptors were obtained from an adult in good health.

This sequence joins TRBV28 and TRBJ2-7; unclear D gene. Germline CDR1 MDHEN, CDR2 SYDVKM. This CDR3 has 15 amino acids. Trimming pared 11 bases from V and 2 bases from J, leaving 22 bases between. The CDR3 is CASPQPSPYTYEQYF. The CDR3 nucleotides are TGTGCCTCCCCCCAACCAAGCCCGTATACCTACGAGCAGTACTTC.

This chain joins TRBV5-6 and TRBJ1-2; possible D gene TRBD1, 5 bases. Per germline, CDR1 SGHDT and CDR2 YYEEEE. Trimming shortened V by 3 bases and J by 6 bases, and 21 bases separated the two germline ends. The CDR3 extends over 16 amino acids. The CDR3 bases are TGTGCCAGCAGCTCAGAACCAGGGAGTGGGATGCATGGCTACACCTTC. Its protein is CASSSEPGSGMHGYTF.

This chain connects TRBV19 to TRBJ1-2; 7 positions agree with TRBD1. CDR1 is LNHDA, CDR2 SQIVND, per germline (reference sequence). The CDR3 spans 17 residues. The V and J ends lost 3 bases and 3 bases, in that order; junction bases with no gene match: 13. CDR3 region: CASSIRGQKIRDYGYTF. Written as DNA, the CDR3 is TGTGCCAGTAGTATCCGGGGACAGAAAATCCGGGACTATGGCTACACCTTC.

The V call is TRBV2, the J call TRBJ2-1; 7 positions match TRBD1. This CDR3 contains 14 residues. Germline loops: CDR1 SNHLY, CDR2 FYNNEI. The V segment lost 6 bases and the J segment 2 bases; nucleotides outside the gene matches: 4. In nucleotides, the CDR3 is TGTGCCAGCAGACCAACAGGGGCCTACAATGAGCAGTTCTTC. Amino acids: CASRPTGAYNEQFF.

This chain connects TRBV4-2 to TRBJ2-3; D is unresolved. The CDR3 runs 15 residues. V lost 0 bases and J 3 bases, leaving 10 bases between the germline ends. The germline V gene encodes CDR1 LGHNA and CDR2 YNFKEQ. CDR3 in amino acids: CASSQDKGSTDTQYF. The CDR3 coding sequence is TGTGCCAGCAGCCAAGATAAGGGTTCGACAGATACGCAGTATTTT.

J is TRBJ2-1 and V is TRBV5-1, with 8 nucleotides matching TRBD2. Trimming took 0 bases from V and 5 from J; bases not matched to a gene: 4. CDR3 length equals 15 residues. Germline V gene data show CDR1 as SGHRS and CDR2 as YFSETQ. In DNA form, the CDR3 reads TGCGCCAGCAGCTTGGGTGGCGGGAGGAACAATGAGCAGTTCTTC. Its protein product is CASSLGGGRNNEQFF.

This clone has more than one count but fewer than ten. This chain uses TRBV30 with TRBJ1-5, with 9 bases matching TRBD1. The ends lost 4 bases at V and 4 bases at J; junction bases unmatched: 2. The CDR3 has 13 amino acids. The germline V gene has CDR1 GTSNPN and CDR2 SVGIG (reference sequence). This CDR3 reads CAWNGQGNQPQHF. For the CDR3, the DNA is TGTGCCTGGAATGGACAGGGGAATCAGCCCCAGCATTTT.

V gene TRBV4-3 combines with J gene TRBJ1-2; no definite D call. The V and J ends lost 0 bases and 8 bases respectively, with 10 bases between them. From germline, CDR1 is LGHNA and CDR2 YSLEER. The length of the CDR3 is 13 residues. The CDR3 DNA sequence: TGCGCCAGCAGCCAAGATTTGGCACGGGGCTACACCTTC. Amino acids: CASSQDLARGYTF.

V gene TRBV28 combines with J gene TRBJ1-5, with unresolved D. V was cut by 4 bases and J by 0 bases, with 7 bases left in between. Per germline, CDR1 MDHEN and CDR2 SYDVKM. This CDR3 is built from 14 residues. The CDR3 protein is CASSYQISNQPQHF. CDR3 DNA: TGTGCCAGCAGTTATCAGATTAGCAATCAGCCCCAGCATTTT.

CDR3 DNA sequence: TGTGCCAGCAGCTTAGAAGAGGGATCCACTGAAGCTTTCTTT. This encodes CASSLEEGSTEAFF. This sequence joins TRBV7-6 and TRBJ1-1; no clear D gene. The CDR3 spans 14 residues. Trimming removed 1 base from V and 4 bases from J, with 10 bases in between. Germline loops: CDR1 SGHVS, CDR2 FNYEAQ.

This rearrangement joins TRBV4-1 to TRBJ2-7, with D maybe TRBD1 (6 bases). This CDR3 comprises 17 residues. In germline, CDR1 is MGHRA, CDR2 YSYEKL. V was clipped by 0 bases and J by 4 bases, with 19 bases between them. The CDR3 DNA follows: TGCGCCAGCAGCCAAGAAGAGACCAGGGGATTAAGGTACGAGCAGTACTTC. Translating gives CASSQEETRGLRYEQYF.

The CDR3 coding sequence is TGCGCCAGCAGCCAAGATCGTCTAGCGGGAGAGACCCAGTACTTC. Amino acids: CASSQDRLAGETQYF. V is TRBV4-1 and J is TRBJ2-5; the match to TRBD2 covers 8 bases. V gave up 0 bases and J gave up 4 bases; unmatched junction bases: 4. CDR1 MGHRA and CDR2 YSYEKL come from the germline V gene. The length of the CDR3 is 15 residues.

The chain combines TRBV27 with TRBJ2-1; D not certain. The CDR3 is 14 amino acids. CDR1 is MNHEY, CDR2 SMNVEV, per germline (reference sequence). V lost 4 bases and J 0 bases, leaving 7 bases between the germline ends. For the CDR3, the DNA is TGTGCCAGCAGTTCCCCAAGCTCCTACAATGAGCAGTTCTTC. Amino acids: CASSSPSSYNEQFF.

V and J are TRBV19 and TRBJ1-5, with D maybe TRBD1 (6 bases). Trimming cost V 3 bases and J 4 bases, with 25 bases left between them. The CDR3 runs 19 residues. Germline V gene lookup returns CDR1 LNHDA and CDR2 SQIVND (reference sequence). CDR3 amino acids: CASSIWRRTDLGVNQPQHF. CDR3 bases: TGTGCCAGTAGTATTTGGCGGAGGACAGATCTGGGGGTGAATCAGCCCCAGCATTTT.

DNA of the CDR3: TGTGCCAGCAGTTTTAGGGGGGACTACGAGCAGTACTTC. Protein sequence: CASSFRGDYEQYF. The chain recombines TRBV28 with TRBJ2-7; D could derive from TRBD1 or TRBD2 (6 bases each). V was trimmed by 3 bases and J by 3 bases, leaving 9 bases between them. Germline V CDR1 and CDR2: MDHEN, SYDVKM. The CDR3 totals 13 residues.

The chain recombines TRBV7-2 with TRBJ2-3; D perhaps matches TRBD2 (6 bases). V was trimmed by 5 bases and J by 3 bases, leaving 12 bases between them. CDR3 length: 14 amino acids. Germline assignment: CDR1 SGHTA and CDR2 FQGNSA. CDR3 bases: TGTGCCAGCAGCCCCCGGACTAAAACAGATACGCAGTATTTT. The encoded protein is CASSPRTKTDTQYF.

V usage is TRBV10-3 and J usage is TRBJ2-7, with D perhaps TRBD1 (6 bases). V dropped 4 bases and J dropped 3 bases, with 10 bases sitting between them. The CDR3 totals 13 residues. CDR1 and CDR2 (germline): ENHRY, SYGVKD. CDR3 sequence (DNA): TGTGCCATCAGTGGGGACACCGGCTACGAGCAGTACTTC. Translation: CAISGDTGYEQYF.

A single count supports this clone. The rearrangement links TRBV6-5 to TRBJ1-5; TRBD1 matches 7 bases. This CDR3 region has 15 residues. Germline V gene data show CDR1 as MNHEY and CDR2 as SVGAGI. V shed 4 bases, J shed 4 bases, and the junction held 7 bases outside the gene matches. The CDR3 nucleotides are TGTGCCAGCAGTTTTTCTGGACAGGCTAATCAGCCCCAGCATTTT. Translation gives CASSFSGQANQPQHF.

V usage is TRBV12-2 and J usage is TRBJ1-6. TRBV12-2 constitutes a pseudogene. The CDR3 is made up of 19 amino acids. The CDR3 sequence is CASRLGQEVNDSYNSPLHF. The CDR3 region has the DNA TGTGCAAGTCGCTTAGGCCAGGAGGTAAATGACTCCTATAATTCACCCCTCCACTTT.

The chain links TRBV27 to TRBJ2-7, with D perhaps matching TRBD1 (6 bases). This CDR3 has 14 amino acids. CDR1 and CDR2 from the germline V gene are MNHEY and SMNVEV (reference sequence). With 2 bases removed from V and 6 bases from J, the gap between germline ends came to 14 bases. The CDR3 DNA reads as TGTGCCAGCAGTTTAGGGTCAGGGGAGTCCGAGCAGTACTTC. Protein product: CASSLGSGESEQYF.

V gene TRBV6-2 or TRBV6-3 combines with J gene TRBJ2-1; 10 positions match TRBD1. Trimming at V came to 1 base and at J to 4 bases, leaving 1 base not matched to a gene. This CDR3 has 15 amino acids. In germline, CDR1 is MNHEY, CDR2 SVGEGT. The CDR3 loop is CASSYWDRGYNEQFF. DNA of the CDR3: TGTGCCAGCAGTTACTGGGACAGGGGATACAATGAGCAGTTCTTC.

The chain's CDR3 is CASSSGQGANTEAFF. Written as DNA, the CDR3 is TGTGCCAGTAGCTCCGGACAGGGAGCTAACACTGAAGCTTTCTTT. The chain uses TRBV19 and TRBJ1-1; 8 bases are a match to TRBD1. J was trimmed by 2 bases and V by 6 bases; bases with no gene match: 8. Germline CDR1 reads LNHDA; CDR2 reads SQIVND (reference sequence). The CDR3 loop spans 15 amino acids.

The chain carries TRBV7-2 and TRBJ2-5, with TRBD2 as a possible D gene (6 bases). V was clipped by 5 bases and J by 1 base, with 14 bases between them. The CDR3 runs to 15 residues. Germline values: CDR1 SGHTA, CDR2 FQGNSA. The CDR3 nucleotides read TGTGCCAGCAGCCCATTTGGCGGGGTCCAAGAGACCCAGTACTTC. Encoded protein: CASSPFGGVQETQYF.

The rearrangement links TRBV6-5 to TRBJ1-1, with 7 bases that match TRBD1. Unmatched junction bases numbered 10, after V lost 5 bases and J lost 4 bases. Germline V lookup: CDR1 MNHEY, CDR2 SVGAGI. This CDR3 comprises 15 residues. As DNA, the CDR3 is TGTGCCAGCAGTCGACCGACAGGGAGGGGCACTGAAGCTTTCTTT. This translates into CASSRPTGRGTEAFF.

This clone was counted only a few times. The chain couples TRBV6-2 or TRBV6-3 to TRBJ2-3, with D perhaps being TRBD1 or TRBD2 (5 bases each). This CDR3 is 17 amino acids long. Trimming took 5 bases from V and 0 from J, leaving 18 bases between them. Germline CDR1 reads MNHEY; CDR2 reads SVGEGT. The CDR3 sequence is CASSSGSGGLSTDTQYF. The CDR3 DNA is TGTGCCAGCAGTAGCGGTTCTGGGGGATTGAGCACAGATACGCAGTATTTT.

The rearrangement uses TRBV3-1 (or the pseudogene TRBV3-2) and TRBJ1-1; TRBD1 might be the D (5 bases). CDR1 is LGHDT and CDR2 is YNNKEL in the germline V gene (reference sequence). The CDR3 is 20 residues long. Between the trimmed V and J ends, which lost 5 bases and 3 bases, there was a span of 31 bases. The CDR3 sequence: CASSTRHIRGDLGVHTEAFF. CDR3 nucleotides: TGTGCCAGCAGCACACGACACATCCGCGGGGATTTGGGGGTCCACACTGAAGCTTTCTTT.

V usage is TRBV10-3 and J usage is TRBJ2-7; 7 positions agree with TRBD2. Germline V gene data show CDR1 as ENHRY and CDR2 as SYGVKD. The CDR3 is 13 amino acids. The V segment lost 8 bases and the J segment 3 bases; nucleotides outside the gene matches: 7. CDR3 protein: CAISGDYNYEQYF. DNA for the CDR3: TGTGCCATCTCGGGGGACTATAACTACGAGCAGTACTTC.

The chain carries TRBV7-2 and TRBJ2-3; 7 bases match TRBD1. The CDR3 has 14 residues. Germline-derived CDR1 and CDR2 are SGHTA and FQGNSA. V lost 6 bases to trimming and J lost 4 bases; unmatched junction nucleotides: 7. As DNA, the CDR3 is TGTGCCAGCAGAAAGACAGGGAATGCAGATACGCAGTATTTT. Translated: CASRKTGNADTQYF.

The table lists this clone with a few counts. The chain combines TRBV30 with TRBJ1-2; a possible D gene is TRBD1 (6 bases). The CDR3 length is 12 residues. V shed 5 bases and J shed 2 bases, with 9 bases lying between them. Germline V lookup: CDR1 GTSNPN, CDR2 SVGIG (reference sequence). The CDR3 nucleotides are TGTGCCTGGGGGGGCCTAAACTATGGCTACACCTTC. Translation: CAWGGLNYGYTF.

The table lists this clone with a few counts. The gene calls are TRBV6-2 or TRBV6-3 and TRBJ2-7; 9 bases fit TRBD2. Germline V lookup: CDR1 MNHEY, CDR2 SVGEGT. V lost 4 bases, J lost 2 bases, and 3 bases stayed unmatched. The CDR3 runs 14 residues. In DNA form, the CDR3 reads TGTGCCAGCAGTTGGTTAGCGGGAGCCTACGAGCAGTACTTC. This codes for CASSWLAGAYEQYF.

A note on this clone: One junction end does not reproduce the germline sequence, and a read error may be involved. The rearrangement joins TRBV7-3 to TRBJ2-2, with 7 bases aligning to TRBD2. CDR3 length: 17 amino acids. Germline V CDR1 and CDR2: SGHTA, FQGTGA. The CDR3 is CASSLTGLGGTTGELFF. The CDR3 nucleotides are TGTGCCAGCAGCCTAACTGGCCTGGGGGGGACCACCGGGGAGCTGTTTTTT.

CDR3 sequence reads: CASSVPAGANVLTF. For the CDR3, the DNA is TGTGCCAGCAGCGTTCCAGCTGGGGCCAACGTCCTGACTTTC. The chain couples TRBV9 to TRBJ2-6; no clear D gene. The CDR3 has 14 amino acids. Between the trimmed V and J ends, which lost 2 bases and 2 bases, there was a span of 5 bases. From germline, CDR1 is SGDLS and CDR2 YYNGEE.